Sequencing of this T cell receptor beta chain was carried out in a study of technical replicates of blood from a few donors. Some clones are missing from TCRdb's copy, which holds only in-frame ones; the method was immunoSEQ multiplex PCR. This table holds approximately 49,000 clones, about 94% found once. The CDR3 runs 20 residues. The germline gives CDR1 WNHNN, CDR2 SYGVQD (reference sequence). V was clipped by 7 bases and J by 4 bases; unmatched bases: 24. Sequencing used PBMCs. V is TRBV10-1 and J is TRBJ1-3; TRBD1 aligns across 8 bases. The source is a human donor in good health. Some clones in this sample may be carry-over from other donors' samples. The DNA for the CDR3 is TGCGCCAGCACTCCGAGGAGGGGGGGCGACAGGGGAGGGAAGGGAAACACCATATATTTT. It specifies CASTPRRGGDRGGKGNTIYF.